What follows is one TCR beta chain and its context. Its antigen is not identified. V dropped 0 bases and J dropped 0; count of bases not matched to a gene: 9. The germline V gene has CDR1 SGHRS and CDR2 YFSETQ. CDR3 length equals 18 residues. The data derive from a study of blood T cells in healthy people across ages. General study findings and limits: CMV status of donors was not determined, possibly confounding expanded clonotype changes. The study found more naive CD4+ cells and higher diversity in long-lived than aged donors. PBMCs that were unsorted prevented a conclusive naive versus antigen-experienced comparison.

Each donor supplied about 9.6 milliliters of peripheral blood. Sample-barcoded 5' priming and a J-beta primer mix drove a second PCR of 7 to 11 cycles. A single record per CDR3 protein comes from TCRdb applying MiXCR to the 5' RACE reads. The sample has about 1.1 million distinct CDR3 sequences; more than 30% are singletons. The source material was blood. This receptor was identified in a man aged 18 to 30 in good health. The chain is built from TRBV5-1 and TRBJ2-5; 9 bases line up with TRBD2. CDR3 sequence reads: CASSLDQRAGGYQETQYF. The CDR3 nucleotides are TGCGCCAGCAGCTTGGATCAGCGAGCGGGGGGTTACCAAGAGACCCAGTACTTC.